What follows are 2 T cell receptor beta chains derived from one specimen sequenced in a study of beta chain features in type 1 diabetes. Isolated RNA was reverse transcribed in full, so expressed TCRB transcripts were sequenced. TCRdb keeps only in-frame clones here, not all; method: immunoSEQ multiplex PCR. The sample lists around 250,000 clones; roughly 14% were seen once. Antigens of these TCRs are unknown. Regarding the study as a whole: All four CD4+ subsets of Type 1 diabetes patients contained TCRB CDR3s that were moderately but significantly shorter.

The sequencing input was naive CD4+ T cells from blood. These receptors originate from a man aged 25-45 years with type 1 diabetes.

This clone was detected a few times. This chain uses TRBV14 with TRBJ1-4, with TRBD1 matching 7 bases. Germline CDR1 is SGHDN and CDR2 is FVKESK. The CDR3 is made up of 14 amino acids. The V and J ends lost 3 bases and 4 bases, in that order; junction bases with no gene match: 2. Here the CDR3 reads CASSQGQFNEKLFF. DNA for the CDR3: TGTGCCAGCAGCCAGGGACAGTTTAATGAAAAACTGTTTTTT.

This clone was counted a few times. The CDR3 protein is CASSRGGLRTDTQYF. CDR3 nucleotide sequence: TGTGCCAGCAGCCGCGGAGGTCTACGCACAGATACGCAGTATTTT. The chain carries TRBV7-9 and TRBJ2-3; the D gene is possibly TRBD2 (5 bases). CDR1 is SEHNR, CDR2 FQNEAQ, per germline (reference sequence). V gave up 5 bases and J gave up 1 base, with 13 bases separating them. The CDR3 contains 15 residues.